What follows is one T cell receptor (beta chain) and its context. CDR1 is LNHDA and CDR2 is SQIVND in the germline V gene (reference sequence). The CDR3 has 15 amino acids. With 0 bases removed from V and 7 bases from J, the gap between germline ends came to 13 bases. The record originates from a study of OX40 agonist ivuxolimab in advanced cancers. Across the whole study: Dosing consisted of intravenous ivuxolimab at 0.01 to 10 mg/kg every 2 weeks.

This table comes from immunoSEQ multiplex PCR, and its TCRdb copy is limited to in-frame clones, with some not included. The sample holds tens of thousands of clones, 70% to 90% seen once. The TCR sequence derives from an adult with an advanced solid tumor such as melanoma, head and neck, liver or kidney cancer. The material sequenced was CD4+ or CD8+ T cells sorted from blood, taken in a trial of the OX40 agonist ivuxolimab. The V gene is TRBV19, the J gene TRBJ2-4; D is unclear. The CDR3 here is CASSIDVDFGNIQYF. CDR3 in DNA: TGTGCCAGTAGTATAGATGTGGATTTCGGGAACATTCAGTACTTC.